A selection of T cell receptor beta chains follows, all from one sample in a study of shared clonotypes between healthy human individuals. Profiling relied on immunoSEQ multiplex PCR, and the TCRdb table lists in-frame clones only, not all of them. The table includes a few million clones, under 95% detected once. The specimen sequenced was naive CD4+ T cells from PBMCs. The receptor source for this set is a man between 18 and 35 years old in good health. Some clones in this sample may be carry-over from other donors' samples. Both conserved end residues are part of each CDR3. A D gene is named only where the DNA matches it firmly. Clone size is not always given. Where it is, it says once, few, many or a class for expanded clones.

j_call v_call d_call clone_size cdr3_nt cdr3_aa
TRBJ2-3 TRBV5-1 - - TGCGCCAGCAGCTTGGGAGCAGGCACAGATACGCAGTATTTT CASSLGAGTDTQYF
TRBJ2-1 TRBV27 - - TGTGCCAGCATCGCCTACCGGACCGACAATGAGCAGTTCTTC CASIAYRTDNEQFF
TRBJ2-7 TRBV6-5 - - TGTGCCAGCAGTTCCGCTGGGTGGCGCGAGCAGTACTTC CASSSAGWREQYF
TRBJ2-2 TRBV7-8 - - TGTGCCAGCAGCTTAGGGGGAAAGAACACCGGGGAGCTGTTTTTT CASSLGGKNTGELFF
TRBJ1-2 TRBV30 - - TGTGCCTGGAGTGTACCAGGTTTCAACTATGGCTACACCTTC CAWSVPGFNYGYTF
TRBJ1-5 TRBV28 - - TGTGCCAGCAGTTTTCTGGCTCGTGAGGCCCCCAATCAGCCCCAGCATTTT CASSFLAREAPNQPQHF
TRBJ2-7 TRBV4-1 - - TGCGCCAGCAGCCAAGAACCAGTCTACGAGCAGTACTTC CASSQEPVYEQYF
TRBJ2-7 TRBV19 - once TGTGCCAGTAGTAAGGGGCTAGCGTACTCCTACGAGCAGTACTTC CASSKGLAYSYEQYF
TRBJ1-1 TRBV28 - - TGTGCCAGCAGTTCCCCCCCACTGAACACTGAAGCTTTCTTT CASSSPPLNTEAFF
TRBJ2-5 TRBV19 - - TGTGCCAGTAGTCCCTCGATTGGAGAGACCCAGTACTTC CASSPSIGETQYF
TRBJ2-2 TRBV11-3 - - TGTGCCAGCAGCTTAGTAGCCGGGGTAGGAAACACCGGGGAGCTGTTTTTT CASSLVAGVGNTGELFF